This TCR beta chain was recorded in a study of beta chain features in type 1 diabetes. Overall study results and limits: For patients, the naive, central memory and Treg TCRB repertoires appeared more alike than for healthy donors.

Expressed TCRB transcripts were sequenced because the isolated RNA had all been reverse transcribed beforehand. The repertoire was sequenced with immunoSEQ multiplex PCR; TCRdb's copy has only in-frame clones and lacks some. The sample lists nearly 250,000 clones; around 14% were seen once. Markers CD45RO/CCR7/CD25/CD127/CD95/CD27 served to sort CD4+ naive, central memory, regulatory and stem cell-like memory cells. Each population that was sorted was more than 95% pure. On this clone: What it recognizes is unknown.

This CDR3 has 11 amino acids. Germline V lookup: CDR1 DFQATT, CDR2 SNEGSKA (reference sequence). Trimming at V came to 3 bases and at J to 13 bases, leaving 7 bases not matched to a gene. The receptor was derived from a woman aged 40 to 49 in good health. The V call is TRBV20-1, the J call TRBJ1-1, with 8 positions matching TRBD1. Sequences were obtained from naive CD4+ T cells from blood. The CDR3 protein is CSARDRAGDFF. The CDR3, as DNA: TGCAGTGCTAGGGACAGGGCCGGTGATTTCTTT.